This entry lists 17 T cell receptor beta chains sequenced from one sample in a study of blood T cell repertoires in COVID-19. This table comes from immunoSEQ multiplex PCR, and its TCRdb copy is limited to in-frame clones, with some not included. The data show approximately 160,000 clones, around 90% seen once. The sample taken for sequencing was peripheral blood. The receptors derive from a man aged 55-75 years with COVID-19, enrolled during active disease.

In DNA form, the CDR3 reads TGTGCCAGCAGTCCCCGACAGGGTCGCACAGATACGCAGTATTTT. It translates to CASSPRQGRTDTQYF. V gene TRBV7-9 combines with J gene TRBJ2-3; 7 nucleotides align to TRBD1. CDR1 is SEHNR, CDR2 FQNEAQ, per germline (reference sequence). Losses at the gene ends were 6 bases for V and 1 base for J; bases not matched to a gene: 7. The CDR3 runs to 15 residues.

The rearrangement links TRBV6-2 or TRBV6-3 to TRBJ2-7; weak D call: TRBD2 (6 bases). This CDR3 contains 13 residues. From germline, CDR1 is MNHEY and CDR2 SVGEGT. V was clipped by 2 bases and J by 3 bases, with 8 bases between them. The CDR3 here is CASSYEGLYEQYF. The CDR3 coding sequence is TGTGCCAGCAGTTACGAGGGACTCTACGAGCAGTACTTC.

CDR3 sequence: CASSLDRPQDEQYF. DNA of the CDR3: TGTGCCAGCAGCTTAGATCGGCCCCAGGACGAGCAGTACTTC. V is TRBV11-2 and J is TRBJ2-7, with no clear D. The CDR3 length is 14 residues. Germline-derived CDR1 and CDR2 are SGHAT and FQNNGV. Between the trimmed V and J ends, which lost 0 bases and 5 bases, there was a span of 11 bases. Based on the CDR3 plus reference TRBV11-2 and TRBJ2-7, the full variable domain is EAGVAQSPRYKIIEKRQSVAFWCNPISGHATLYWYQQILGQGPKLLIQFQNNGVVDDSQLPKDRFSAERLKGVDSTLKIQPAKLEDSAVYLCASSLDRPQDEQYFGPGTRLTVT.

On this clone itself: The sample contains more than one DNA sequence encoding this CDR3. This rearrangement joins TRBV18 to TRBJ2-1; tentative D call: TRBD2 (6 bases). The CDR3 runs 12 residues. V was pared by 6 bases and J by 8 bases, with 11 bases between. Germline CDR1 is KGHSH and CDR2 is LQKENI. CDR3 protein: CASSSGGDEQFF. The CDR3 DNA sequence: TGTGCCAGCTCCTCGGGCGGGGATGAGCAGTTCTTC.

V usage is TRBV3-1 (or the pseudogene TRBV3-2) and J usage is TRBJ2-6; 10 bases match TRBD1. Germline V gene data show CDR1 as LGHDT and CDR2 as YNNKEL (reference sequence). The ends lost 3 bases at V and 0 bases at J; junction bases unmatched: 5. CDR3 length equals 18 residues. Written as DNA, the CDR3 is TGTGCCAGCAGCCATCGACAGGGGGCTTTCTCTGGGGCCAACGTCCTGACTTTC. Amino acid sequence: CASSHRQGAFSGANVLTF.

CDR3 DNA: TGTGCCAGCAATCGAGGGGGTATTGAGACCCAGTACTTC. Translation gives CASNRGGIETQYF. The chain combines TRBV12-3 or TRBV12-4 with TRBJ2-5, with D perhaps matching TRBD1 (6 bases). Trimming removed 7 bases from V and 5 bases from J, with 14 bases in between. The length of the CDR3 is 13 residues.

The CDR3 DNA is TGTGCCAGCAGCTTCAGACAGGGGGCTACTGAAGCTTTCTTT. Translation: CASSFRQGATEAFF. The rearrangement joins TRBV11-1 to TRBJ1-1; TRBD1 aligns across 10 bases. With 3 bases clipped from V and 5 bases from J, the junction kept 3 bases outside the gene matches. The germline V gene has CDR1 SGHAT and CDR2 FQDESV (reference sequence). The CDR3 length is 14 residues.

The CDR3 region is CASSALQATNEKLFF. The CDR3 DNA is TGTGCCAGCAGTGCTTTACAGGCAACTAATGAAAAACTGTTTTTT. This chain joins TRBV28 and TRBJ1-4, with D possibly matching TRBD1 (5 bases). Germline V gene lookup returns CDR1 MDHEN and CDR2 SYDVKM. This CDR3 is 15 amino acids long. V gave up 5 bases and J gave up 0 bases, with 10 bases separating them.

This chain uses TRBV7-2 with TRBJ2-2; D unresolved. Per the germline V gene, CDR1 is SGHTA and CDR2 is FQGNSA. The ends were cut back, 4 bases at V and 4 bases at J, with 22 bases in the middle. There are 18 residues in the CDR3. The CDR3 nucleotides are TGTGCCAGCAGCTCAAAAAAAGCAGGTTTCCCCTCCACCGGGGAGCTGTTTTTT. Its translation is CASSSKKAGFPSTGELFF.

The rearrangement joins TRBV6-2 or TRBV6-3 to TRBJ2-4, with D tentatively TRBD2 (6 bases). V was cut by 5 bases and J by 0 bases, with 11 bases left in between. Germline V gene sequence: CDR1 MNHEY, CDR2 SVGEGT. The CDR3 contains 15 residues. The DNA for the CDR3 is TGTGCCAGCAGTGTCCTGGGGGGAGCCAAAAACATTCAGTACTTC. This sequence encodes CASSVLGGAKNIQYF.

The chain employs TRBV24-1 and TRBJ2-1; no clear D gene. V was clipped by 9 bases and J by 0 bases, with 14 bases between them. The CDR3 covers 15 residues. Germline V lookup: CDR1 KGHDR, CDR2 SFDVKD. The CDR3 DNA follows: TGTGCCACCTCTAAGCGCCGAAACTCCTACAATGAGCAGTTCTTC. It codes for CATSKRRNSYNEQFF.

J is TRBJ2-2 and V is TRBV9; a weak D match, TRBD2 (5 bases). Per the germline V gene, CDR1 is SGDLS and CDR2 is YYNGEE. V was pared by 4 bases and J by 4 bases, with 17 bases between. This CDR3 region has 16 residues. The CDR3 region has the DNA TGTGCCAGCAGCCCCTCGGGGAAGCCGGGCACCGGGGAGCTGTTTTTT. This gives the protein CASSPSGKPGTGELFF.

The chain carries TRBV19 and TRBJ2-2; no firm D call. CDR1 and CDR2 (germline): LNHDA, SQIVND (reference sequence). The V end lost 3 bases, the J end lost 5 bases, and 19 bases lay between the germline ends. This CDR3 contains 17 residues. The CDR3 loop reads CASSMVRQTPRTGELFF. The CDR3 region has the DNA TGTGCCAGTAGTATGGTGCGTCAGACACCTCGAACCGGGGAGCTGTTTTTT.

This clone was found a few times. The chain links TRBV28 to TRBJ1-2; 11 bases agree with TRBD1. The CDR3 sequence is 14 residues long. After removal of 6 bases from V and 7 bases from J, the junction contained 7 bases not matched to a gene. Per the germline V gene, CDR1 is MDHEN and CDR2 is SYDVKM. The CDR3 region has the DNA TGTGCCAGCAGCTCGGGACAGGGGGGGCGTGGCTACACCTTC. It encodes CASSSGQGGRGYTF.

The CDR3 protein is CASKTTGINSPLHF. For the CDR3, the DNA is TGTGCCAGTAAAACTACAGGGATTAATTCACCCCTCCACTTT. The chain has TRBV19 and TRBJ1-6; tentatively, D is TRBD1 (6 bases). This CDR3 is built from 14 residues. The germline gives CDR1 LNHDA, CDR2 SQIVND (reference sequence). V lost 7 bases and J lost 6, with 13 bases in between.

The chain carries TRBV7-2 and TRBJ2-5; no reliable D call. The germline V and J ends were trimmed by 6 bases and 5 bases, with 7 bases remaining between them. The germline V gene has CDR1 SGHTA and CDR2 FQGNSA. The CDR3 has 11 residues. Here the CDR3 reads CASSREETQYF. Written as DNA, the CDR3 is TGTGCCAGCAGTCGAGAGGAGACCCAGTACTTC.

The gene calls are TRBV9 and TRBJ2-2; D might be TRBD1 (6 bases). Trimming shortened V by 5 bases and J by 1 base, and 9 bases separated the two germline ends. There are 14 residues in the CDR3. The germline V gene encodes CDR1 SGDLS and CDR2 YYNGEE. CDR3 nucleotide sequence: TGTGCCAGCAGTATAGGGGGGAACACCGGGGAGCTGTTTTTT. Translation gives CASSIGGNTGELFF.